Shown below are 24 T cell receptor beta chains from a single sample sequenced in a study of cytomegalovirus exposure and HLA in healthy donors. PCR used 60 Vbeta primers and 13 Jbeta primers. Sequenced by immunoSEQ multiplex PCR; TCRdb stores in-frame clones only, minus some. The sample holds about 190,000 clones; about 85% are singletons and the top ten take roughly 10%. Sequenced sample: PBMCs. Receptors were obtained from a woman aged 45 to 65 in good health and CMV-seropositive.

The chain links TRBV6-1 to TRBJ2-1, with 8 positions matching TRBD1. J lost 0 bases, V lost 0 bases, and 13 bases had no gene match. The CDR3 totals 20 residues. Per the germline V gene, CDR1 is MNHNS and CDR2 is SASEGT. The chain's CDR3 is CASSEALLTGDESSYNEQFF. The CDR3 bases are TGTGCCAGCAGTGAAGCGCTCCTGACAGGGGACGAGAGCTCCTACAATGAGCAGTTCTTC.

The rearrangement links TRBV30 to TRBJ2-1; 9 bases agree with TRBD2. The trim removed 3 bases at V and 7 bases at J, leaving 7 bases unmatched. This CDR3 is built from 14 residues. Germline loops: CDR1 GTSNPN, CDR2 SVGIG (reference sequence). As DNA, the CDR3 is TGTGCCTGGAGATTGCGGGGGGGTCGGAATGAGCAGTTCTTC. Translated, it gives CAWRLRGGRNEQFF.

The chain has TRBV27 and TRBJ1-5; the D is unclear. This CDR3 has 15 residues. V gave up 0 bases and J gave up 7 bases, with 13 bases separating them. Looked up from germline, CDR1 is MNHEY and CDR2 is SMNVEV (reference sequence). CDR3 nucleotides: TGTGCCAGCAGTTTATCGCGGACTCGGGAACAGCCCCAGCATTTT. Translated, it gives CASSLSRTREQPQHF.

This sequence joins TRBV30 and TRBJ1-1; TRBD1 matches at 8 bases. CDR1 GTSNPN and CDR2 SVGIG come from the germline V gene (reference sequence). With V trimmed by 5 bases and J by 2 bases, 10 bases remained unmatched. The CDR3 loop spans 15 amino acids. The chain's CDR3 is CAWVRPGGLNTEAFF. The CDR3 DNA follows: TGTGCCTGGGTCCGCCCAGGGGGCTTAAACACTGAAGCTTTCTTT.

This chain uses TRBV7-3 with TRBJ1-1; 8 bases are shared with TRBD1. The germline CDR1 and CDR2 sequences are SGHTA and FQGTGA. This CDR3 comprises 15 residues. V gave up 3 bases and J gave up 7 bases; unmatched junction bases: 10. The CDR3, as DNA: TGTGCCAGCAGCTTGGGGGGAGGACAGGGTAATGAAGCTTTCTTT. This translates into CASSLGGGQGNEAFF.

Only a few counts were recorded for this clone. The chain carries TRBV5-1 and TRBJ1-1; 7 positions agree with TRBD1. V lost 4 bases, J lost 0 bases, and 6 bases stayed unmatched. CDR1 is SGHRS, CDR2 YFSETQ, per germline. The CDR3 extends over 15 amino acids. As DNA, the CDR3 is TGCGCCAGCAGCGACCTACAGGGGCTGAACACTGAAGCTTTCTTT. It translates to CASSDLQGLNTEAFF. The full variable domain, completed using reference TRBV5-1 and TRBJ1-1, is KAGVTQTPRYLIKTRGQQVTLSCSPISGHRSVSWYQQTPGQGLQFLFEYFSETQRNKGNFPGRFSGRQFSNSRSEMNVSTLELGDSALYLCASSDLQGLNTEAFFGQGTRLTVV.

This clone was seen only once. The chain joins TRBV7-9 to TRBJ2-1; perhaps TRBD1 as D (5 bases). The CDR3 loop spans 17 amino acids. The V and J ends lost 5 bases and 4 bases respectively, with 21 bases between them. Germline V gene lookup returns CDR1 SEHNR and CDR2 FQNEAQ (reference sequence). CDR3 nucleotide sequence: TGTGCCAGCAGCCCTCGACAGATCATAACCCTTTACAATGAGCAGTTCTTC. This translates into CASSPRQIITLYNEQFF.

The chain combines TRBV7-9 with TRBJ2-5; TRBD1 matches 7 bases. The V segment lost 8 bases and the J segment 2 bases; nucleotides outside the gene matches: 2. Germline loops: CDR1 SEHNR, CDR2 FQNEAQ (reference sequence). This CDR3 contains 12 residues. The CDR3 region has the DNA TGTGCCAGCCTGGGACAGCAAGAGACCCAGTACTTC. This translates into CASLGQQETQYF.

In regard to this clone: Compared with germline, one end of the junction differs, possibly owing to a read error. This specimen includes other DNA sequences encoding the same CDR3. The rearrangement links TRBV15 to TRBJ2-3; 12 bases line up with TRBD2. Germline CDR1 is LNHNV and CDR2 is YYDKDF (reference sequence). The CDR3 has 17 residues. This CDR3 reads CATSRGGLAGSTDTQYF. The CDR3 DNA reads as TGTGCCACCAGCAGAGGGGGACTAGCGGGTAGCACGGATACGCAGTATTTT.

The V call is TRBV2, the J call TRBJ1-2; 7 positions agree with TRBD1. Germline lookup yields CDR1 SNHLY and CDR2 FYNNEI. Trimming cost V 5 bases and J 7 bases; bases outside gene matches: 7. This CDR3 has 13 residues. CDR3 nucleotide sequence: TGTGCCAGCAGTTCCGGGACAGAAACTGGCTACACCTTC. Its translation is CASSSGTETGYTF.

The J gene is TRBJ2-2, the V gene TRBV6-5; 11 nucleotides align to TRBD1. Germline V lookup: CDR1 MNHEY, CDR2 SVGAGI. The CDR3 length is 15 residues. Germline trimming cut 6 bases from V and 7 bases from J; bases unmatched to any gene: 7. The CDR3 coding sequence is TGTGCCAGCAGCCAGGACAGGGGGCGCAACGGGGAGCTGTTTTTT. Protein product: CASSQDRGRNGELFF.

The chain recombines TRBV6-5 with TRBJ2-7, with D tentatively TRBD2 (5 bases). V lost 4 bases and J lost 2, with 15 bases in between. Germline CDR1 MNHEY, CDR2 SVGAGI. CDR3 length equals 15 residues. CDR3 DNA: TGTGCCAGCAGTTCGTTTTCCGAGGGCCCCTACGAGCAGTACTTC. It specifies CASSSFSEGPYEQYF.

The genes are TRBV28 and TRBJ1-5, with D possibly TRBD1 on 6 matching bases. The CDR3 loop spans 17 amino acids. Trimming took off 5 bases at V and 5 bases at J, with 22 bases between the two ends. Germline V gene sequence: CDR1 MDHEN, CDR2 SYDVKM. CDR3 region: CASSPNLLRQDYQPQHF. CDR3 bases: TGTGCCAGCAGTCCCAACCTCCTGAGACAGGACTATCAGCCCCAGCATTTT.

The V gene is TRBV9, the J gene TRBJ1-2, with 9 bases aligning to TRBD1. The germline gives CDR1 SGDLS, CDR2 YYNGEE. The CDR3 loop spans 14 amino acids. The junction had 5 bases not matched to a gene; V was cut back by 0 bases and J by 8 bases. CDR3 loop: CASSVGTGEEGYTF. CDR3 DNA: TGTGCCAGCAGCGTAGGGACAGGGGAGGAGGGCTACACCTTC.

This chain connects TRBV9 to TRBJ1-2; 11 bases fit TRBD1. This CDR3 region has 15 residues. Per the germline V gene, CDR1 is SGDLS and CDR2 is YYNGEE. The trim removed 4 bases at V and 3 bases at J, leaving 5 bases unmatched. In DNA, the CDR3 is TGTGCCAGCAGCCTCCGGACAGGGGGCTACTATGGCTACACCTTC. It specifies CASSLRTGGYYGYTF.

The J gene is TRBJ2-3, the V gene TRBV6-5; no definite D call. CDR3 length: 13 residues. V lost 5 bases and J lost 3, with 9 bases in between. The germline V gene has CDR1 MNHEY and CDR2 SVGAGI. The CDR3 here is CASSTYNTDTQYF. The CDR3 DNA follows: TGTGCCAGCAGTACGTACAATACAGATACGCAGTATTTT.

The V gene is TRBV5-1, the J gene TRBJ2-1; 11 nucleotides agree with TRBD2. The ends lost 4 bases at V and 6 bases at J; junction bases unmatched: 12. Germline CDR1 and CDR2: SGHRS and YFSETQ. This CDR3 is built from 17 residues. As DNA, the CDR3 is TGCGCCAGCAGCCCCAACCCTTCTAGCGGGGGGAGCAATGAGCAGTTCTTC. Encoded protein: CASSPNPSSGGSNEQFF.

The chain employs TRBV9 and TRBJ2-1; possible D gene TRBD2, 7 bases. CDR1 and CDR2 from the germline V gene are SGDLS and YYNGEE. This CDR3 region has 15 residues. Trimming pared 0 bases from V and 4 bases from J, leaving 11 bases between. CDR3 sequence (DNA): TGTGCCAGCAGCGTAGAGGGGGGGGTATACAATGAGCAGTTCTTC. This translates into CASSVEGGVYNEQFF.

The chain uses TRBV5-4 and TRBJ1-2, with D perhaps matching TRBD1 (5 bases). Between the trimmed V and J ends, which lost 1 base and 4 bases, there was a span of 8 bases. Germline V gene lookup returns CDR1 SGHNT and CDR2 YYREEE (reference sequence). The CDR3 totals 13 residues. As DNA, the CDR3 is TGTGCCAGCAGCTTGACAGGAAGCTATGGCTACACCTTC. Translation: CASSLTGSYGYTF. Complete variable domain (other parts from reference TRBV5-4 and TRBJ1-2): ETGVTQSPTHLIKTRGQQVTLRCSSQSGHNTVSWYQQALGQGPQFIFQYYREEENGRGNFPPRFSGLQFPNYSSELNVNALELDDSALYLCASSLTGSYGYTFGSGTRLTVV.

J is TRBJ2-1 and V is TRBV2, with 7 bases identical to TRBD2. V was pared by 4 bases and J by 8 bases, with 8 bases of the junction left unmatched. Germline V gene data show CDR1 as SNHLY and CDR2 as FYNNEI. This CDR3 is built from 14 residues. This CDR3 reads CASSGGGWGYEQFF. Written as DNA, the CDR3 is TGTGCCAGCAGTGGGGGAGGGTGGGGATATGAGCAGTTCTTC.

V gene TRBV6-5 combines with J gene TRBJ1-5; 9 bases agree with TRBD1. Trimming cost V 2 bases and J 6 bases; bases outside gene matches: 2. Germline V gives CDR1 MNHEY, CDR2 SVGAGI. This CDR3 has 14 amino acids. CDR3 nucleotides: TGTGCCAGCAGTTACGGACAGGGGATTCAGCCCCAGCATTTT. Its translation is CASSYGQGIQPQHF.

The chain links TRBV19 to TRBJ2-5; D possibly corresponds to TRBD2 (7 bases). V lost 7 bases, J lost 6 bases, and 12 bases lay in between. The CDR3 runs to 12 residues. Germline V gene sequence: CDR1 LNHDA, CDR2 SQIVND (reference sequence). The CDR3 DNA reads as TGTGCCAGTATGGGGGGGGCAAAGACCCAGTACTTC. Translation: CASMGGAKTQYF.

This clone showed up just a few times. The CDR3 spells CASSLEVGGATEAFF. As DNA, the CDR3 is TGTGCCAGCAGCTTAGAGGTGGGGGGAGCCACTGAAGCTTTCTTT. The genes are TRBV7-9 and TRBJ1-1; a weak D match, TRBD1 (5 bases). The CDR3 is made up of 15 amino acids. The germline gives CDR1 SEHNR, CDR2 FQNEAQ (reference sequence). V gave up 1 base and J gave up 4 bases, with 13 bases separating them. The full variable domain, completed using reference TRBV7-9 and TRBJ1-1, is DTGVSQNPRHKITKRGQNVTFRCDPISEHNRLYWYRQTLGQGPEFLTYFQNEAQLEKSRLLSDRFSAERPKGSFSTLEIQRTEQGDSAMYLCASSLEVGGATEAFFGQGTRLTVV.

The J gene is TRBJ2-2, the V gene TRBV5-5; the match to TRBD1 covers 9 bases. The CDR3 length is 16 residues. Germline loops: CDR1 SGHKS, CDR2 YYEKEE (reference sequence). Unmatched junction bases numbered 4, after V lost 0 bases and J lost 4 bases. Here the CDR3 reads CASSLVGTGSTGELFF. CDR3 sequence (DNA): TGTGCCAGCAGCTTGGTCGGGACAGGGAGCACCGGGGAGCTGTTTTTT.